The sample holds many counts of the clone carrying this TCR beta chain. Its antigen is as yet unknown. Having ophthalmopathy, the donors showed moderate-to-severe activity, CAS ≥3 and NOSPECS ≥4, with disease lasting under 3 months. The TCR beta CDR3 regions underwent amplification from RNA transcripts. HTBI-primed first-round RT-PCR preceded second-round multiplex PCR. TCRdb itself ran the multiplex PCR reads through MiXCR, one entry per CDR3 protein. The sample includes approximately 210,000 distinct CDR3 sequences, around 28% of them seen just once. This sample is drawn from a study of Graves' ophthalmopathy and Graves' hyperthyroidism. Findings and caveats of the study: Separation of ophthalmopathy from stable hyperthyroidism was achieved by a 13-signature model, at 85% to 90% sensitivity and roughly 80% specificity. Clonotypes were expanded in thyroid at above 0.001 frequency, and most also appeared in blood.

CDR3 length equals 13 residues. Germline assignment: CDR1 MDHEN and CDR2 SYDVKM. J was trimmed by 7 bases and V by 6 bases; bases with no gene match: 9. The clonotype originates from a man in his fifties or sixties with Graves' ophthalmopathy. The chain employs TRBV28 and TRBJ2-7; 7 bases fit TRBD2. The source material was peripheral blood. The DNA of the CDR3 is TGTGCCAGCAGGGGCGGGACTACATTTGAGCAGTACTTC. As protein: CASRGGTTFEQYF.